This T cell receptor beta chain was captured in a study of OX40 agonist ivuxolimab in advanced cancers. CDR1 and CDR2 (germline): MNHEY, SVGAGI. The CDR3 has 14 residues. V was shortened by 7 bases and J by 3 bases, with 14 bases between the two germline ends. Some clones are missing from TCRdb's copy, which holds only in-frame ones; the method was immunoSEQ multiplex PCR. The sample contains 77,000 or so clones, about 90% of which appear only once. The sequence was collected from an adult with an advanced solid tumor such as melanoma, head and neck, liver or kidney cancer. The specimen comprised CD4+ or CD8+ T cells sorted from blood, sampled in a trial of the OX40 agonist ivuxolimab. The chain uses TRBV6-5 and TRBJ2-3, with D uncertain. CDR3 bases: TGTGCCAGCAAGAACTCCTTGGGGACAGATACGCAGTATTTT. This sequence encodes CASKNSLGTDTQYF.